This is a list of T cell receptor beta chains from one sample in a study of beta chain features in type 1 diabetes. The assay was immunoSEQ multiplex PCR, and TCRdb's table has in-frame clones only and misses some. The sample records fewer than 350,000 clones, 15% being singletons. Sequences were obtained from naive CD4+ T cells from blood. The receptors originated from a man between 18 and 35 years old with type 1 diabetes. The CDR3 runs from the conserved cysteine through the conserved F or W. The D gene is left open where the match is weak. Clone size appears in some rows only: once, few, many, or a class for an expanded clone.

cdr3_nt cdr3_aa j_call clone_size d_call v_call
TGTGCCAGCAGCTTCCCCGGGGAGAGAGGAGGCGAGCAGTACTTC CASSFPGERGGEQYF TRBJ2-7 . . TRBV7-9
TGTGCCAGCAGCCAAAACGACAGGGGAAACTACAATGAGCAGTTCTTC CASSQNDRGNYNEQFF TRBJ2-1 . TRBD1 TRBV14
TGTGCCAGCAGCACACTAGACCGCTACGAGCAGTACTTC CASSTLDRYEQYF TRBJ2-7 few . TRBV11-2
TGTGCCTGGAGTCCAATAGCTAGCAATCAGCCCCAGCATTTT CAWSPIASNQPQHF TRBJ1-5 . . TRBV30
TGCGCCAGCAGCCAGAACAGGGGCCTCTTGGCTTTCTTT CASSQNRGLLAFF TRBJ1-1 . TRBD1 TRBV5-1
TGCGCCAGCAGCCAAGTGGGCGCTGACGGAGAGACCCAGTACTTC CASSQVGADGETQYF TRBJ2-5 few . TRBV4-1
TGTGCCACCAGCGGAATGACAGGGGCCTACGAGCAGTACTTC CATSGMTGAYEQYF TRBJ2-7 few TRBD1 TRBV15
TGTGCCAGCAGCCACGGGACTAGCGGATACGAGCAGTACTTC CASSHGTSGYEQYF TRBJ2-7 few . TRBV21-1
TGTGCCAGCAGCTTAGTCGGGAGCACAGATACGCAGTATTTT CASSLVGSTDTQYF TRBJ2-3 . . TRBV11-2
TGTGCCAGCAGGGGACTTCAGCCCCAGCATTTT CASRGLQPQHF TRBJ1-5 few . TRBV28
TGTGCCAGCAGCCTCAATTGGGGGCAAGCCGGGGAGCTGTTTTTT CASSLNWGQAGELFF TRBJ2-2 . . TRBV11-2
TGTGCCAGCAGCTTAATCCCTTACTACGAGCAGTACTTC CASSLIPYYEQYF TRBJ2-7 few . TRBV7-2
TGTGCCAGCAGCCGTACTAGCGGGAGTAGAGATACGCAGTATTTT CASSRTSGSRDTQYF TRBJ2-3 . TRBD2 TRBV11-2
TGTGCCAGCAGCCGCGACGGTCAGGGGGTCTTTGGAGCTTTCTTT CASSRDGQGVFGAFF TRBJ1-1 few TRBD1 TRBV7-2
TGTGCCAGCAGCGCGACAGGGGGGAATAACATTCAGTACTTC CASSATGGNNIQYF TRBJ2-4 . TRBD1 TRBV6-5
TGTGCCAGCAGGCGACACCTATACAATGAGCAGTTCTTC CASRRHLYNEQFF TRBJ2-1 few . TRBV5-4
TGTGCCAGCAGCACCCGGGGACAGGGGGATCCCTACGAGCAGTACTTC CASSTRGQGDPYEQYF TRBJ2-7 . . TRBV21-1
TGTGCCAGCAGCCAAACTTCGGGGACCCAGTACTTC CASSQTSGTQYF TRBJ2-5 few . TRBV7-9
TGCAGCGTCCAGACAGACGTCACCATATATTTT CSVQTDVTIYF TRBJ1-3 . . TRBV29-1
TGTGCCAGCAGCCAGCTCGGGACAGCGAGCAATCAGCCCCAGCATTTT CASSQLGTASNQPQHF TRBJ1-5 few TRBD1 TRBV5-4
TGTGCCAGCAGCTTAGCCCTCGGGACTAGCGGGAGGCGGTCCGAGTTCTTC CASSLALGTSGRRSEFF TRBJ2-1 . TRBD2 TRBV7-2
TGTGCCAGCAGTGTATTCGGACAGGGGCCCTATGGCTACACCTTC CASSVFGQGPYGYTF TRBJ1-2 . TRBD1 TRBV25-1
TGCAGCGTTGAGGTTAGCAGACCCTACGAGCAGTACTTC CSVEVSRPYEQYF TRBJ2-7 few . TRBV29-1
TGTGCCAGCAGCTTGGCCGGCAGGGGGCCTAATGAGCAGTTCTTC CASSLAGRGPNEQFF TRBJ2-1 . TRBD1 TRBV5-4
TGTGCCAGCAGTGCAGAAATAGCGGGAGTGCGGGGAAAAGAGACCCAGTACTTC CASSAEIAGVRGKETQYF TRBJ2-5 few TRBD2 TRBV2
TGTGCCAGTGCCGGGGCTAGCGGCTACTCCTACAATGAGCAGTTCTTC CASAGASGYSYNEQFF TRBJ2-1 few TRBD2 TRBV19
TGTGCCAGCAGGCAACTGGGGGGGGTTGATACGCAGTATTTT CASRQLGGVDTQYF TRBJ2-3 few TRBD2 TRBV7-8
TGTGCCAGCAGCTTACGGCTAGCGGGAGGGCCAGATACGCAGTATTTT CASSLRLAGGPDTQYF TRBJ2-3 . TRBD2 TRBV11-1
TGTGCCAGCAGCTTGACTAGCGGGGGTCAAGAGACCCAGTACTTC CASSLTSGGQETQYF TRBJ2-5 few TRBD2 TRBV9
TGTGCCTGGAGTTGGGGGGGGGATCAGCCCCAGCATTTT CAWSWGGDQPQHF TRBJ1-5 few . TRBV30
TGTGCCAGCAGCGTAACGATCAGTCAGCCCCAGCATTTT CASSVTISQPQHF TRBJ1-5 few . TRBV9
TGTGCCAGCAGTGAATGGCTAGCGGGAGTCGACGAGCAGTTCTTC CASSEWLAGVDEQFF TRBJ2-1 . TRBD2 TRBV25-1
TGTGCCACCTCGACTGGACTAGCGGGGGGGATTATAGCCAAAAACATTCAGTACTTC CATSTGLAGGIIAKNIQYF TRBJ2-4 few TRBD2 TRBV19
TGTGCCAGCTCACCTAGGGGACAGCGTAATGAAAAACTGTTTTTT CASSPRGQRNEKLFF TRBJ1-4 . TRBD1 TRBV18
TGTGCCAGCAGCGTAATTACGGGGACTAATGGCTACACCTTC CASSVITGTNGYTF TRBJ1-2 . . TRBV9
TGTGCCAGCAGCTTCCTTCGGTATGGGGCGTCAGATACGCAGTATTTT CASSFLRYGASDTQYF TRBJ2-3 . . TRBV7-2
TGTGCCAGCAGCTTCCAGGACGAGCAGTACTTC CASSFQDEQYF TRBJ2-7 few . TRBV7-8
TGCGCCAGCAGCCCCCATGCCAGGGACAATGAGCAGTTCTTC CASSPHARDNEQFF TRBJ2-1 . . TRBV4-1
TGCAGCGTCCGGACAGGGGGCCGGACTGAAGCTTTCTTT CSVRTGGRTEAFF TRBJ1-1 few TRBD1 TRBV29-1
TGTGCCAGCGACAGGGGGGACTATGGCTACACCTTC CASDRGDYGYTF TRBJ1-2 few TRBD1 TRBV10-3
TGTGCCTGGGAAGAACGACCCGGGGACACTGAAGCTTTCTTT CAWEERPGDTEAFF TRBJ1-1 . . TRBV30
TGTGCCAGCAGCCGACGACTAGCGCTGAGGTCAGAGACCCAGTACTTC CASSRRLALRSETQYF TRBJ2-5 few TRBD2 TRBV7-8
TGTGCCAGCTCGCCGGGACAGGGACTCAATCAGCCCCAGCATTTT CASSPGQGLNQPQHF TRBJ1-5 . TRBD1 TRBV18
TGTGCCAGCAGTCGGGACAGGGGAGAGCAGTACTTC CASSRDRGEQYF TRBJ2-7 . TRBD1 TRBV28
TGTGCCACCAGCAGAGATTACCAGGGCCCCAACGAGCAGTACTTC CATSRDYQGPNEQYF TRBJ2-7 few . TRBV15
TGCAGCGCCCAAATTGGGCGGAACACTGAAGCTTTCTTT CSAQIGRNTEAFF TRBJ1-1 . . TRBV29-1
TGTGCCAGCAGCTACAGGGGAAATCAGCCCCAGCATTTT CASSYRGNQPQHF TRBJ1-5 . TRBD1 TRBV7-2
TGTGCCTGGTTAACCAGACTAGCGGGAGACAATGAGCAGTTCTTC CAWLTRLAGDNEQFF TRBJ2-1 few TRBD2 TRBV30
TGTGCCAGCAGTGAAGGACAGTTCACAGATACGCAGTATTTT CASSEGQFTDTQYF TRBJ2-3 few . TRBV25-1
TGTGCCAGCAGCTTGTCGGAGCGAGTCGAAGCTTTCTTT CASSLSERVEAFF TRBJ1-1 . . TRBV5-4